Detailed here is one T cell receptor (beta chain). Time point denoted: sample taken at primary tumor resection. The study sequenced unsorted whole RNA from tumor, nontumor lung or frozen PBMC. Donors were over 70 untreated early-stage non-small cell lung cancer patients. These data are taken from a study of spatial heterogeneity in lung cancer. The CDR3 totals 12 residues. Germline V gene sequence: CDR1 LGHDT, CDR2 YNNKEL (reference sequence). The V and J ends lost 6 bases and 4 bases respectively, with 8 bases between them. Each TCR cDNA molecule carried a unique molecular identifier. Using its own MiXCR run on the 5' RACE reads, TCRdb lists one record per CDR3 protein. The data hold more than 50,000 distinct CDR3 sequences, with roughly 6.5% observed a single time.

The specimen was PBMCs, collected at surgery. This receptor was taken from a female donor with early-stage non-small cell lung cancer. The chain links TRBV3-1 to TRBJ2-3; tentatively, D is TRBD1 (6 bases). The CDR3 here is CASSQGPDTQYF. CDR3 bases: TGTGCCAGCAGTCAGGGGCCAGATACGCAGTATTTT.